One sample yielded the 20 T cell receptor beta chains listed below, sequenced in a study of cytomegalovirus exposure and HLA in healthy donors. PCR was performed using 60 Vbeta and 13 Jbeta primers. Assay: immunoSEQ multiplex PCR; the TCRdb copy retains only in-frame clones and omits some. This sample yields some 110,000 clones, of which more than 65% are seen a single time; approximately 13% belongs to the top ten. Sequencing was done on a sample of PBMCs. The receptors were gathered from a woman between 55 and 75 years old in good health and CMV-seropositive.

This clone was counted only a few times. The chain uses TRBV5-1 and TRBJ1-2; 11 nucleotides align to TRBD1. Germline V CDR1 and CDR2: SGHRS, YFSETQ. V lost 7 bases, J lost 3 bases, and 17 bases stayed unmatched. The CDR3 is 18 amino acids. CDR3: CASAEGQGASGYDYGYTF. The CDR3 DNA is TGCGCCAGCGCCGAAGGACAGGGGGCGAGCGGGTACGACTATGGCTACACCTTC.

This clone was picked up a small number of times. The chain recombines TRBV2 with TRBJ2-2; TRBD1 is a possible D gene (6 bases). The germline V and J ends were trimmed by 4 bases and 7 bases, with 10 bases remaining between them. The CDR3 is made up of 13 amino acids. Germline V lookup: CDR1 SNHLY, CDR2 FYNNEI. The CDR3 loop is CASSAQGGGELFF. The CDR3 coding sequence is TGTGCCAGCAGTGCACAGGGCGGCGGGGAGCTGTTTTTT.

This chain's CDR3 is CASRATGELFF. The CDR3 region has the DNA TGCGCCAGCAGGGCCACCGGGGAGCTGTTTTTT. This chain uses TRBV5-1 with TRBJ2-2; D not resolved. V was clipped by 5 bases and J by 4 bases, with 3 bases between them. The CDR3 spans 11 residues. Germline assignment: CDR1 SGHRS and CDR2 YFSETQ.

The sample holds a few counts of this clone. The rearrangement joins TRBV29-1 to TRBJ1-1, with TRBD1 identical over 12 bases. The CDR3 extends over 17 amino acids. J lost 1 base, V lost 5 bases, and 11 bases had no gene match. The germline gives CDR1 SQVTM, CDR2 ANQGSEA. CDR3 nucleotide sequence: TGCAGCGTTTTACCCGGGACAGGGGGCGCGAGGAACACTGAAGCTTTCTTT. As protein: CSVLPGTGGARNTEAFF.

The chain links TRBV30 to TRBJ1-6; the D is unclear. Germline V gene data show CDR1 as GTSNPN and CDR2 as SVGIG (reference sequence). Trimming shortened V by 2 bases and J by 8 bases, and 7 bases separated the two germline ends. The CDR3 contains 12 residues. Here the CDR3 reads CAWSTGDSPLHF. Here the CDR3 DNA reads TGTGCCTGGAGTACCGGGGATTCACCCCTCCACTTT. The full variable domain, rest sourced from reference TRBV30 and TRBJ1-6, is SQTIHQWPATLVQPVGSPLSLECTVEGTSNPNLYWYRQAAGRGLQLLFYSVGIGQISSEVPQNLSASRPQDRQFILSSKKLLLSDSGFYLCAWSTGDSPLHFGNGTRLTVT.

This clone was counted only a few times. The chain recombines TRBV19 with TRBJ1-1; D uncertain. Germline V gene lookup returns CDR1 LNHDA and CDR2 SQIVND (reference sequence). V lost 6 bases, J lost 0 bases, and 17 bases lay in between. The CDR3 runs to 16 residues. The DNA of the CDR3 is TGTGCCAGTAGGCATTTACCAGGCGACATGAACACTGAAGCTTTCTTT. Protein: CASRHLPGDMNTEAFF.

This rearrangement joins TRBV9 to TRBJ2-5; D ambiguous. This CDR3 is built from 13 residues. With 4 bases removed from V and 1 base from J, the gap between germline ends came to 8 bases. The germline V gene encodes CDR1 SGDLS and CDR2 YYNGEE. Here the CDR3 DNA reads TGTGCCAGCAGCCTTCGAGGCCAAGAGACCCAGTACTTC. It codes for CASSLRGQETQYF.

The chain joins TRBV15 to TRBJ2-1; TRBD2 agrees at 7 bases. V was pared by 1 base and J by 7 bases, with 10 bases of the junction left unmatched. The CDR3 loop spans 16 amino acids. CDR1 is LNHNV, CDR2 YYDKDF, per germline (reference sequence). CDR3 nucleotide sequence: TGTGCCACCAGCAGAGCGCCTCGGGACGGGGGGAATGAGCAGTTCTTC. Protein: CATSRAPRDGGNEQFF.

The chain has TRBV19 and TRBJ2-3; 12 nucleotides line up with TRBD1. Trimming at V came to 6 bases and at J to 4 bases, leaving 5 bases not matched to a gene. This CDR3 region has 15 residues. The germline CDR1 and CDR2 sequences are LNHDA and SQIVND (reference sequence). The CDR3 sequence: CASRRGQGAPDTQYF. For the CDR3, the DNA is TGTGCCAGTAGGAGGGGACAGGGGGCCCCAGATACGCAGTATTTT. The full variable domain, in which reference TRBV19 and TRBJ2-3 provide the parts outside the CDR3, is DGGITQSPKYLFRKEGQNVTLSCEQNLNHDAMYWYRQDPGQGLRLIYYSQIVNDFQKGDIAEGYSVSREKKESFPLTVTSAQKNPTAFYLCASRRGQGAPDTQYFGPGTRLTVL.

The chain has TRBV19 and TRBJ2-4, with D unresolved. Germline V CDR1 and CDR2: LNHDA, SQIVND (reference sequence). The V end was cut by 1 base, the J end by 5 bases, with 15 bases between. The CDR3 length is 16 residues. This CDR3 reads CASSIGRWAQENIQYF. The CDR3 DNA reads TGTGCCAGTAGTATAGGTCGCTGGGCTCAAGAAAACATTCAGTACTTC.

The gene calls are TRBV5-1 and TRBJ1-2; unclear D gene. The germline V gene has CDR1 SGHRS and CDR2 YFSETQ. Trimming took 4 bases from V and 4 from J, leaving 11 bases between them. CDR3 size: 13 residues. CDR3 nucleotide sequence: TGCGCCAGCAGCGCAGACTCGCTCTATGGCTACACCTTC. Amino acid sequence: CASSADSLYGYTF.

The gene calls are TRBV7-9 and TRBJ2-3, with a tentative D call TRBD1 (7 bases). The germline V and J ends were trimmed by 5 bases and 2 bases, with 14 bases remaining between them. The CDR3 is 15 amino acids. Germline V lookup: CDR1 SEHNR, CDR2 FQNEAQ (reference sequence). CDR3 in amino acids: CASSGGKGATDTQYF. The DNA of the CDR3 is TGTGCCAGCAGCGGGGGGAAGGGGGCCACAGATACGCAGTATTTT.

This sequence joins TRBV11-3 and TRBJ2-1; D is possibly TRBD2 (6 bases). Germline lookup yields CDR1 SGHNT and CDR2 YENEEA. The CDR3 totals 14 residues. V gave up 4 bases and J gave up 4 bases, with 11 bases separating them. The CDR3 bases are TGTGCCAGCAGCTCAGGAGGGCCATACAATGAGCAGTTCTTC. Its translation is CASSSGGPYNEQFF.

The chain has TRBV7-9 and TRBJ2-1; D is unclear. This CDR3 is 17 amino acids long. Germline V gene lookup returns CDR1 SEHNR and CDR2 FQNEAQ (reference sequence). Trimming removed 5 bases from V and 5 bases from J, with 22 bases in between. CDR3 sequence reads: CASSHNGKLAQDNEQFF. CDR3 DNA sequence: TGTGCCAGCAGCCATAACGGAAAATTAGCCCAAGACAATGAGCAGTTCTTC. The variable domain in full, with the rest retrieved from reference TRBV7-9 and TRBJ2-1, is DTGVSQNPRHKITKRGQNVTFRCDPISEHNRLYWYRQTLGQGPEFLTYFQNEAQLEKSRLLSDRFSAERPKGSFSTLEIQRTEQGDSAMYLCASSHNGKLAQDNEQFFGPGTRLTVL.

The chain has TRBV2 and TRBJ2-7; D ambiguous. The CDR3 extends over 12 amino acids. The germline CDR1 and CDR2 sequences are SNHLY and FYNNEI. Trimming took 7 bases from V and 9 from J, leaving 16 bases between them. CDR3 nucleotide sequence: TGTGCCAGCACTAGATCGGCCCCGAGGCAGTACTTC. Translated: CASTRSAPRQYF.

The J gene is TRBJ1-5, the V gene TRBV19; no clear D gene. Trimming stripped 5 bases from V and 0 bases from J, with 20 bases between. The CDR3 spans 18 residues. The germline gives CDR1 LNHDA, CDR2 SQIVND (reference sequence). The CDR3 reads CASSRGSPAGYSNQPQHF. In DNA form, the CDR3 reads TGTGCCAGTAGTCGGGGTTCTCCGGCCGGCTATAGCAATCAGCCCCAGCATTTT.

The CDR3 region is CASSLGSSGTDTQYF. The CDR3 coding sequence is TGCGCCAGCAGCTTGGGGTCTAGCGGTACAGATACGCAGTATTTT. This chain uses TRBV5-1 with TRBJ2-3; 7 positions agree with TRBD2. The junction had 4 bases not matched to a gene; V was cut back by 0 bases and J by 3 bases. This CDR3 comprises 15 residues. CDR1 SGHRS and CDR2 YFSETQ come from the germline V gene.

This clone was counted between two and nine times. The chain employs TRBV5-4 and TRBJ2-3; tentatively, D is TRBD1 (5 bases). V lost 7 bases, J lost 0 bases, and 15 bases lay in between. The CDR3 is made up of 15 amino acids. Per germline, CDR1 SGHNT and CDR2 YYREEE (reference sequence). CDR3 DNA sequence: TGTGCCAGCGCGTCGAAGACAGCTAGCACAGATACGCAGTATTTT. It yields the protein CASASKTASTDTQYF.

The chain employs TRBV10-2 and TRBJ1-2; D is undetermined. V dropped 0 bases and J dropped 0 bases, with 11 bases sitting between them. This CDR3 spans 16 amino acids. Germline V gives CDR1 WSHSY, CDR2 SAAADI. CDR3 sequence: CASSESRAGTNYGYTF. The CDR3 DNA reads TGCGCCAGCAGTGAGTCGAGGGCGGGGACTAACTATGGCTACACCTTC.

This sequence joins TRBV7-8 and TRBJ2-7; 9 nucleotides align to TRBD1. Trimming at V came to 5 bases and at J to 9 bases, leaving 11 bases not matched to a gene. The length of the CDR3 is 14 residues. Germline CDR1 and CDR2: SGHVS and FQNEAQ. CDR3 sequence reads: CASSPNLQGAGQYF. CDR3 DNA sequence: TGTGCCAGCAGCCCCAACCTACAGGGGGCTGGGCAGTACTTC.